The 23 T cell receptor beta chains reported below all come from one sample, sequenced in a study of T cell clones after liver transplantation. The data were produced by immunoSEQ multiplex PCR, yet TCRdb's version contains in-frame clones alone and is incomplete. The repertoire includes about 75,000 clones, less than 90% of them detected once, and approximately 2.1% sits in the top ten. The sequencing used CD4+ T cells from blood, collected 48 to 50 months after liver transplant. These receptor sequences come from a human patient who received a liver transplant. A subset of T cells may come from the graft donor.

This sequence joins TRBV25-1 and TRBJ2-3, with a weak D call TRBD2 (5 bases). The CDR3 is 11 amino acids. The V end lost 11 bases, the J end lost 3 bases, and 9 bases lay between the germline ends. Germline V gene lookup returns CDR1 MGHDK and CDR2 SYGVNS. CDR3 sequence: CAARGTDTQYF. The DNA of the CDR3 is TGTGCCGCCCGAGGGACAGATACGCAGTATTTT.

This clone was observed a handful of times. This chain connects TRBV30 to TRBJ2-7; possibly TRBD2 for D (5 bases). This CDR3 is 13 amino acids long. V lost 3 bases and J 5 bases, leaving 14 bases between the germline ends. CDR1 and CDR2 (germline): GTSNPN, SVGIG (reference sequence). The CDR3 is CAWRRQAAHEQYF. In nucleotides, the CDR3 is TGTGCCTGGAGGCGACAAGCGGCTCACGAGCAGTACTTC. Drawing the rest from reference TRBV30 and TRBJ2-7, the complete variable domain is SQTIHQWPATLVQPVGSPLSLECTVEGTSNPNLYWYRQAAGRGLQLLFYSVGIGQISSEVPQNLSASRPQDRQFILSSKKLLLSDSGFYLCAWRRQAAHEQYFGPGTRLTVT.

The rearrangement uses TRBV5-6 and TRBJ2-3; 10 bases are shared with TRBD2. The CDR3 length is 15 residues. After removal of 2 bases from V and 5 bases from J, the junction contained 5 bases not matched to a gene. CDR1 SGHDT and CDR2 YYEEEE come from the germline V gene. The CDR3 region has the DNA TGTGCCAGCAGCTTCGTAGCGGGAGGAATAGATACGCAGTATTTT. As protein: CASSFVAGGIDTQYF.

This clone was counted a single time. The CDR3 here is CASSLDRNGNQPQHF. For the CDR3, the DNA is TGTGCCAGCAGTCTAGACAGGAATGGCAATCAGCCCCAGCATTTT. V gene TRBV6-5 combines with J gene TRBJ1-5; TRBD1 might be the D (6 bases). CDR1 and CDR2 from the germline V gene are MNHEY and SVGAGI. This CDR3 contains 15 residues. Trimming removed 5 bases at V and 2 bases at J, with 13 bases between.

The chain carries TRBV19 and TRBJ1-2, with a possible D match to TRBD1 (5 bases). The CDR3 is made up of 14 amino acids. The V end lost 3 bases, the J end lost 4 bases, and 12 bases lay between the germline ends. CDR1 is LNHDA and CDR2 is SQIVND in the germline V gene (reference sequence). The CDR3 sequence: CASSIEGYGYGYTF. Written as DNA, the CDR3 is TGTGCCAGTAGTATTGAGGGGTACGGCTATGGCTACACCTTC.

The chain employs TRBV20-1 and TRBJ2-5; no definite D call. V lost 7 bases to trimming and J lost 5 bases, with 11 bases between them. CDR1 and CDR2 from the germline V gene are DFQATT and SNEGSKA (reference sequence). CDR3 length equals 11 residues. DNA for the CDR3: TGCAGTGGATGGTTCATGGAGACCCAGTACTTC. This sequence encodes CSGWFMETQYF.

The rearrangement links TRBV5-1 to TRBJ2-3; no definite D call. Germline V gives CDR1 SGHRS, CDR2 YFSETQ. The CDR3 length is 14 residues. The germline V and J ends were trimmed by 1 base and 2 bases, with 8 bases remaining between them. CDR3 sequence: CASSLTVPTDTQYF. DNA for the CDR3: TGCGCCAGCAGCTTGACGGTCCCCACAGATACGCAGTATTTT.

CDR3 protein: CASSPGRGIQETQYF. The CDR3 DNA sequence: TGTGCCAGCAGCCCTGGGAGGGGAATCCAAGAGACCCAGTACTTC. The chain recombines TRBV9 with TRBJ2-5; 7 nucleotides align to TRBD2. The CDR3 loop spans 15 amino acids. The V segment lost 4 bases and the J segment 1 base; nucleotides outside the gene matches: 7. The germline V gene has CDR1 SGDLS and CDR2 YYNGEE.

The gene calls are TRBV5-1 and TRBJ2-5; a weak D match, TRBD2 (6 bases). This CDR3 has 15 amino acids. Germline assignment: CDR1 SGHRS and CDR2 YFSETQ. Between the trimmed V and J ends, which lost 4 bases and 4 bases, there was a span of 17 bases. CDR3: CASSPRGGARETQYF. In nucleotides, the CDR3 is TGCGCCAGCAGCCCTAGGGGAGGAGCGAGAGAGACCCAGTACTTC.

The rearrangement uses TRBV9 and TRBJ1-4, with a tentative D call TRBD1 (5 bases). This CDR3 region has 16 residues. In germline, CDR1 is SGDLS, CDR2 YYNGEE. The V and J ends lost 4 bases and 0 bases respectively, with 13 bases between them. This CDR3 is CASSTGAASTNEKLFF. The CDR3, as DNA: TGTGCCAGCAGCACTGGGGCGGCCTCAACTAATGAAAAACTGTTTTTT.

The V call is TRBV7-9, the J call TRBJ2-7, with a weak D call TRBD1 (5 bases). V lost 4 bases and J 3 bases, leaving 13 bases between the germline ends. This CDR3 region has 14 residues. From germline, CDR1 is SEHNR and CDR2 FQNEAQ (reference sequence). The CDR3 loop reads CASSSSQGYYEQYF. CDR3 nucleotide sequence: TGTGCCAGCAGCTCCAGTCAGGGTTACTACGAGCAGTACTTC.

This sequence joins TRBV7-3 and TRBJ1-5, with a weak D call TRBD1 (6 bases). The CDR3 totals 14 residues. Germline-derived CDR1 and CDR2 are SGHTA and FQGTGA. Trimming shortened V by 4 bases and J by 2 bases, and 9 bases separated the two germline ends. The DNA of the CDR3 is TGTGCCAGCAGCTCGACAGGCGGCAATCAGCCCCAGCATTTT. Its protein product is CASSSTGGNQPQHF.

The chain joins TRBV23-1 to TRBJ2-6; D is unclear. TRBV23-1 is sorted into the ORF group, with uncertain function. Trimming removed 5 bases at V and 0 bases at J, with 14 bases between. The CDR3 has 17 residues. The CDR3 loop reads CASSASDGNSGANVLTF. DNA for the CDR3: TGCGCCAGCAGTGCCTCGGACGGCAACTCTGGGGCCAACGTCCTGACTTTC.

The chain is built from TRBV18 and TRBJ1-6, with D possibly TRBD1 on 6 matching bases. V lost 3 bases to trimming and J lost 5 bases, with 11 bases between them. Germline CDR1 KGHSH, CDR2 LQKENI. The CDR3 consists of 15 residues. The CDR3 DNA reads TGTGCCAGCTCACCCGGACAGAGGGATAATTCACCCCTCCACTTT. As protein: CASSPGQRDNSPLHF.

The chain joins TRBV28 to TRBJ1-2, with D perhaps TRBD1 (5 bases). The CDR3 is 15 residues long. The V end lost 3 bases, the J end lost 2 bases, and 13 bases lay between the germline ends. Germline CDR1 is MDHEN and CDR2 is SYDVKM. CDR3 residues: CASSFRATANYGYTF. The CDR3 region has the DNA TGTGCCAGCAGTTTTCGGGCGACAGCGAACTATGGCTACACCTTC.

V gene TRBV7-9 combines with J gene TRBJ1-5, with 8 bases matching TRBD1. Trimming cost V 3 bases and J 3 bases; bases outside gene matches: 4. The CDR3 is 15 residues long. CDR1 SEHNR and CDR2 FQNEAQ come from the germline V gene (reference sequence). CDR3 amino acids: CASSFQTGDNQPQHF. CDR3 DNA: TGTGCCAGCAGCTTCCAGACAGGGGACAATCAGCCCCAGCATTTT.

This clone was found once. The junction does not match germline at one end; this may be a read error. The chain links TRBV9 to TRBJ2-7, with TRBD2 matching 8 bases. CDR1 and CDR2 from the germline V gene are SGDLS and YYNGEE. CDR3 length equals 16 residues. In DNA form, the CDR3 reads TGCTGCGGCGGGAGGCGGGGGGACCTCCCTCCCCGGGAGCAGTACTTC. Translation: CCGGRRGDLPPREQYF.

J is TRBJ1-1 and V is TRBV7-2; no reliable D call. The CDR3 has 12 residues. V was clipped by 1 base and J by 4 bases, with 4 bases between them. The germline V gene encodes CDR1 SGHTA and CDR2 FQGNSA. The chain's CDR3 is CASSLVRTEAFF. For the CDR3, the DNA is TGTGCCAGCAGCTTAGTACGCACTGAAGCTTTCTTT.

The chain carries TRBV29-1 and TRBJ2-1; TRBD1 is a possible D gene (6 bases). This CDR3 is built from 18 residues. V was pared by 0 bases and J by 3 bases, with 21 bases between. Per germline, CDR1 SQVTM and CDR2 ANQGSEA. This CDR3 is CSVEDFTGQFGLYNEQFF. The CDR3 nucleotides are TGCAGCGTTGAAGATTTTACAGGGCAGTTCGGCCTCTACAATGAGCAGTTCTTC.

V usage is TRBV29-1 and J usage is TRBJ2-5; D is tentatively TRBD1 or TRBD2 (5 bases each). The CDR3 spans 14 residues. V was clipped by 8 bases and J by 1 base, with 17 bases between them. Germline V gives CDR1 SQVTM, CDR2 ANQGSEA. Written as DNA, the CDR3 is TGCAGCACCGGGGACGCAGGAGGCCAAGAGACCCAGTACTTC. Amino acid sequence: CSTGDAGGQETQYF.

The CDR3 coding sequence is TGTGCCAGCAGTCCCACCCGGGGGCCTGGGGCCAACGTCCTGACTTTC. It specifies CASSPTRGPGANVLTF. The gene calls are TRBV6-4 and TRBJ2-6, with D perhaps being TRBD1 or TRBD2 (6 bases each). The V end lost 5 bases, the J end lost 2 bases, and 13 bases lay between the germline ends. This CDR3 has 16 amino acids. Germline V gives CDR1 MRHNA, CDR2 SNTAGT.

This clone was counted between two and nine times. The genes are TRBV2 and TRBJ1-6; D perhaps matches TRBD1 (5 bases). This CDR3 comprises 15 residues. Germline V CDR1 and CDR2: SNHLY, FYNNEI. Deletions cut 6 bases from V and 4 bases from J, with 13 bases between. In DNA form, the CDR3 reads TGTGCCAGCAGCCAGGGACGAAGTTATAATTCACCCCTCCACTTT. It is translated as CASSQGRSYNSPLHF.

This chain links TRBV11-2 with TRBJ2-3, with TRBD2 matching 12 bases. J was trimmed by 0 bases and V by 7 bases; bases with no gene match: 14. CDR3 length: 19 amino acids. Germline V gene lookup returns CDR1 SGHAT and CDR2 FQNNGV. The CDR3 sequence: CASTTRSASGGGSTDTQYF. For the CDR3, the DNA is TGTGCCAGCACCACCCGGTCGGCTAGCGGGGGGGGCAGCACAGATACGCAGTATTTT.